The T cell receptor (beta chain) described here comes from a study of T cells expressing NK-cell markers. The CDR3 runs 14 residues. Germline-derived CDR1 and CDR2 are SGHVS and FNYEAQ. cDNA encoding TCR beta was synthesized via 5'RACE template switching incorporating UMIs. Reprocessing the 5' RACE reads, TCRdb reports a single entry for every CDR3 protein and omits DNA. This listing includes roughly 390,000 distinct CDR3 sequences. The chain carries TRBV7-6 and TRBJ2-3; TCRdb lists TRBD1, though no DNA is available to test this call. The receptor's source is a woman between 50 and 59 years old in good health. The sequencing sample was made of blood T cells: a sorted CD56 or NKG2C T cell subset, CD4+ or CD8+ T cells, or bulk PBMC T cells (not recorded which). CDR3 loop: CASSSNSGQPSQYF.